These 9 T cell receptor beta chains were sequenced from one sample in a study of cytomegalovirus exposure and HLA in healthy donors. It was with 60 Vbeta and 13 Jbeta primers that the PCR ran. Repertoires were generated with immunoSEQ multiplex PCR, while TCRdb's copy carries only in-frame clones and drops some. The sample carries a few hundred thousand clones, roughly 80% recorded once. Material: PBMCs. The receptors stem from a man between 40 and 49 years old in good health and CMV-seronegative.

This clone occurred a few times. The V and J genes are TRBV27 and TRBJ2-2, with D unresolved. CDR1 MNHEY and CDR2 SMNVEV come from the germline V gene (reference sequence). The V gene lost 4 bases and the J gene lost 7 bases, with 4 bases spanning the gap. The CDR3 extends over 11 amino acids. CDR3 coding DNA: TGTGCCAGCAGTTACGGCGGGGAGCTGTTTTTT. Protein: CASSYGGELFF.

V gene TRBV29-1 combines with J gene TRBJ2-1, with D possibly being TRBD1 (6 bases). This CDR3 spans 13 amino acids. V lost 7 bases, J lost 1 base, and 11 bases lay in between. Looked up from germline, CDR1 is SQVTM and CDR2 is ANQGSEA. The CDR3 sequence is CSAETGSYNEQFF. CDR3 coding DNA: TGCAGCGCCGAGACAGGATCCTACAATGAGCAGTTCTTC.

The rearrangement uses TRBV7-9 and TRBJ2-1; D unclear. CDR3 length equals 15 residues. Trimming removed 0 bases from V and 4 bases from J, with 10 bases in between. Per germline, CDR1 SEHNR and CDR2 FQNEAQ (reference sequence). The CDR3 sequence is CASSLASPGYNEQFF. In nucleotides, the CDR3 is TGTGCCAGCAGCTTAGCATCCCCCGGGTACAATGAGCAGTTCTTC.

This chain connects TRBV18 to TRBJ2-3; 11 bases line up with TRBD2. V lost 6 bases, J lost 4 bases, and 6 bases stayed unmatched. CDR3 length: 15 amino acids. Germline V CDR1 and CDR2: KGHSH, LQKENI. The CDR3 here is CASSLLAGASDTQYF. The CDR3 nucleotides are TGTGCCAGCTCCCTACTAGCGGGGGCATCAGATACGCAGTATTTT.

The chain uses TRBV28 and TRBJ1-2, with 7 bases fitting TRBD1. The germline V gene has CDR1 MDHEN and CDR2 SYDVKM. The V segment lost 1 base and the J segment 4 bases; nucleotides outside the gene matches: 9. There are 16 residues in the CDR3. The CDR3 is CASSLYARQGSYGYTF. For the CDR3, the DNA is TGTGCCAGCAGTTTATATGCAAGACAGGGAAGCTATGGCTACACCTTC.

The chain couples TRBV6-1 to TRBJ2-7; 8 bases are shared with TRBD1. CDR1 and CDR2 from the germline V gene are MNHNS and SASEGT. Trimming took 4 bases from V and 2 from J; bases not matched to a gene: 10. The CDR3 totals 16 residues. CDR3 nucleotide sequence: TGTGCCAGCAGTGCCGCCACAGGGGGTAACGCCTACGAGCAGTACTTC. Translation: CASSAATGGNAYEQYF.

The chain links TRBV4-1 to TRBJ1-1; possibly TRBD1 for D (6 bases). The CDR3 length is 11 residues. Per the germline V gene, CDR1 is MGHRA and CDR2 is YSYEKL. Trimming left V 8 bases short and J 7 bases short, with 11 bases between. In DNA, the CDR3 is TGCGCCAGCCAAAGAGGGGGTGAAGCTTTCTTT. Translation: CASQRGGEAFF.

The rearrangement uses TRBV18 and TRBJ1-2; D gene ambiguous. CDR3 size: 12 residues. Germline V CDR1 and CDR2: KGHSH, LQKENI. V lost 3 bases and J 8 bases, leaving 10 bases between the germline ends. The CDR3 here is CASSPRREGYTF. CDR3 in DNA: TGTGCCAGCTCACCTCGGAGGGAAGGCTACACCTTC.

The CDR3 nucleotides read TGTGCCAGCAGCTTGGCAGGGGCTGGTCAGCCCCAGCATTTT. Translated: CASSLAGAGQPQHF. The chain is built from TRBV5-5 and TRBJ1-5, with D possibly being TRBD1 (6 bases). The ends were cut back, 0 bases at V and 6 bases at J, with 10 bases in the middle. This CDR3 is built from 14 residues. CDR1 and CDR2 (germline): SGHKS, YYEKEE (reference sequence).